Below, 32 T cell receptor beta chains from the same sample are listed, as sequenced in a study of T-cell memory formation after mild COVID-19. Each CDR3 protein is one row after TCRdb ran MiXCR on the 5' RACE reads. The repertoire holds roughly 40,000 distinct CDR3 sequences, with 7.3% as singletons. The source material was PBMCs or a T cell subset sorted from them (not recorded which). Source of these receptors: a man younger than 35 who had mild COVID-19 (a few samples of this study predate the infection). Cell type and time point are not known.

This chain connects TRBV5-1 to TRBJ2-1; TRBD2 might be the D (6 bases). The CDR3 sequence is 15 residues long. Trimming removed 0 bases at V and 8 bases at J, with 15 bases between. Germline CDR1 reads SGHRS; CDR2 reads YFSETQ. The CDR3 nucleotides read TGCGCCAGCAGCTTGGCCGGACTAAGCCTTGATGAGCAGTTCTTC. Its translation: CASSLAGLSLDEQFF.

This clonotype was seen a few times. The chain is built from TRBV19 and TRBJ1-4; D ambiguous. Germline loops: CDR1 LNHDA, CDR2 SQIVND (reference sequence). The CDR3 extends over 15 amino acids. The V and J ends lost 5 bases and 0 bases respectively, with 10 bases between them. CDR3 bases: TGTGCCAGTAGTTCGTACGTGGCAACTAATGAAAAACTGTTTTTT. This sequence encodes CASSSYVATNEKLFF.

This clonotype occurred a few times. V usage is TRBV9 and J usage is TRBJ1-2, with unresolved D. There are 15 residues in the CDR3. V shed 0 bases and J shed 2 bases, with 11 bases lying between them. The germline V gene has CDR1 SGDLS and CDR2 YYNGEE. Here the CDR3 DNA reads TGTGCCAGCAGCGTAGGCGGGCCCGTGAACTATGGCTACACCTTC. This codes for CASSVGGPVNYGYTF.

This sequence joins TRBV6-2 or TRBV6-3 and TRBJ2-5, with TRBD2 matching over 9 bases. CDR1 MNHEY and CDR2 SVGEGT come from the germline V gene. The CDR3 loop spans 13 amino acids. V was clipped by 6 bases and J by 5 bases; unmatched bases: 4. Written as DNA, the CDR3 is TGTGCCAGCAGGCGGGGGGGCTTTGAGACCCAGTACTTC. As protein: CASRRGGFETQYF.

This clonotype has only a few counts. The V gene is TRBV7-8, the J gene TRBJ2-3; D remains unclear. Deletions cut 5 bases from V and 1 base from J, with 10 bases between. The CDR3 sequence is 14 residues long. Germline CDR1 reads SGHVS; CDR2 reads FQNEAQ. For the CDR3, the DNA is TGTGCCAGCAGCCCCGGTGGACGCACAGATACGCAGTATTTT. It translates to CASSPGGRTDTQYF.

This clonotype has a handful of counts. V is TRBV6-2 or TRBV6-3 and J is TRBJ1-5, with D possibly TRBD1 on 5 matching bases. This CDR3 region has 16 residues. Germline V lookup: CDR1 MNHEY, CDR2 SVGEGT. Trimming stripped 5 bases from V and 5 bases from J, with 19 bases between. The CDR3 loop reads CASSPWTRVVDQPQHF. CDR3 DNA: TGTGCCAGCAGTCCGTGGACCAGGGTAGTTGATCAGCCCCAGCATTTT.

The chain links TRBV3-1 to TRBJ1-3; D gene ambiguous. Between the trimmed V and J ends, which lost 3 bases and 2 bases, there was a span of 8 bases. The germline V gene has CDR1 LGHDT and CDR2 YNNKEL (reference sequence). The CDR3 sequence is 14 residues long. This chain's CDR3 is CASSHLTAGNTIYF. CDR3 bases: TGTGCCAGCAGCCACTTGACGGCTGGAAACACCATATATTTT.

As to this clonotype: A single base separates this from a much larger clone, so it may be a read error. The rearrangement links TRBV12-3 or TRBV12-4 to TRBJ2-3; maybe TRBD2 (6 bases). Trimming stripped 4 bases from V and 0 bases from J, with 17 bases between. The CDR3 sequence is 17 residues long. CDR3 coding DNA: TGTGCCAGCAGTTGTCCGGGAGCTGCTCCTAGCACAGATACGCAGTATTTT. It yields the protein CASSCPGAAPSTDTQYF.

This clonotype turned up a few times. The rearrangement uses TRBV11-2 and TRBJ2-2; 12 bases match TRBD1. Germline V lookup: CDR1 SGHAT, CDR2 FQNNGV. The CDR3 is 14 amino acids. V shed 4 bases and J 7 bases; nucleotides not matched to a gene: 1. CDR3 nucleotide sequence: TGTGCCAGCAGCTGGGACAGGGGGCACGGGGAGCTGTTTTTT. Translating it yields CASSWDRGHGELFF.

This clonotype was recorded a few times. The V gene is TRBV10-3, the J gene TRBJ2-3; D perhaps matches TRBD2 (7 bases). V dropped 6 bases and J dropped 2 bases, with 12 bases sitting between them. CDR1 ENHRY and CDR2 SYGVKD come from the germline V gene. The CDR3 is 14 amino acids. The CDR3 DNA is TGTGCCATCAGGGCGGGGGCCCTCACAGATACGCAGTATTTT. As protein: CAIRAGALTDTQYF.

This clonotype was seen more than once but under ten times. The V gene is TRBV7-2, the J gene TRBJ2-4; D is undetermined. The CDR3 loop spans 13 amino acids. Per germline, CDR1 SGHTA and CDR2 FQGNSA. Trimming removed 4 bases at V and 8 bases at J, with 12 bases between. The CDR3 loop reads CASSSLRRDIQYF. The CDR3 DNA sequence: TGTGCCAGCAGCTCCCTACGAAGGGACATTCAGTACTTC.

This clonotype was counted at least ten times. CDR3 amino acids: CASSLAAGTGPYVFF. The CDR3 nucleotides are TGTGCCAGCAGCTTAGCGGCCGGGACAGGCCCCTATGTCTTCTTC. The chain uses TRBV7-9 and TRBJ2-1; TRBD1 aligns across 8 bases. V shed 0 bases, J shed 16 bases, and the junction held 14 bases outside the gene matches. The CDR3 totals 15 residues. Per germline, CDR1 SEHNR and CDR2 FQNEAQ (reference sequence).

This clonotype was counted at least ten times. The V gene is TRBV28, the J gene TRBJ2-4, with 9 bases matching TRBD1. The CDR3 is 17 amino acids. Germline V lookup: CDR1 MDHEN, CDR2 SYDVKM. V dropped 5 bases and J dropped 1; count of bases not matched to a gene: 9. The CDR3 loop is CASSGAGTGLAKNIQYF. As DNA, the CDR3 is TGTGCCAGCAGTGGGGCCGGGACAGGGTTGGCCAAAAACATTCAGTACTTC.

This clonotype was seen ten or more times. This sequence joins TRBV7-9 and TRBJ1-4, with a tentative D call TRBD1 (5 bases). Per the germline V gene, CDR1 is SEHNR and CDR2 is FQNEAQ (reference sequence). The CDR3 consists of 14 residues. V dropped 6 bases and J dropped 5 bases, with 13 bases sitting between them. As DNA, the CDR3 is TGTGCCAGCAGGATAGGGACTGCCAATGAAAAACTGTTTTTT. Amino acids: CASRIGTANEKLFF.

The V call is TRBV20-1, the J call TRBJ2-7; perhaps TRBD2 as D (5 bases). There are 13 residues in the CDR3. The germline V gene encodes CDR1 DFQATT and CDR2 SNEGSKA (reference sequence). V lost 2 bases and J 6 bases, leaving 14 bases between the germline ends. This chain's CDR3 is CSARLDYVPEQYF. CDR3 DNA: TGCAGTGCTAGACTTGACTATGTTCCCGAGCAGTACTTC.

The V call is TRBV5-1, the J call TRBJ1-1; 7 bases line up with TRBD1. From germline, CDR1 is SGHRS and CDR2 YFSETQ. J gave up 4 bases and V 1 base, and 1 base lay outside the gene matches. The CDR3 is 13 residues long. The CDR3 here is CASSLTGVTEAFF. DNA of the CDR3: TGCGCCAGCAGCTTGACAGGGGTCACTGAAGCTTTCTTT.

V is TRBV4-3 and J is TRBJ1-2, with D hard to call. V was pared by 1 base and J by 2 bases, with 8 bases between. Germline V gene lookup returns CDR1 LGHNA and CDR2 YSLEER. This CDR3 has 14 amino acids. This CDR3 is CASSQGATNYGYTF. CDR3 sequence (DNA): TGCGCCAGCAGCCAAGGGGCGACAAACTATGGCTACACCTTC.

This clonotype appeared a few times. The rearrangement joins TRBV5-6 to TRBJ2-4; 9 nucleotides match TRBD2. Germline CDR1 SGHDT, CDR2 YYEEEE. The CDR3 totals 17 residues. Germline trimming cut 1 base from V and 0 bases from J; bases unmatched to any gene: 5. In DNA, the CDR3 is TGTGCCAGCAGCTTGTATTCTAGCGGGGTAGCCAAAAACATTCAGTACTTC. This gives the protein CASSLYSSGVAKNIQYF.

This clonotype was seen more than once but under ten times. The chain is built from TRBV7-3 and TRBJ1-6; D is perhaps TRBD1 (6 bases). From germline, CDR1 is SGHTA and CDR2 FQGTGA. This CDR3 is 12 amino acids long. Trimming stripped 7 bases from V and 13 bases from J, with 14 bases between. For the CDR3, the DNA is TGTGCCAGCATTGGGGGCTTTAGTCCCCTCCACTTT. Encoded protein: CASIGGFSPLHF.

This clonotype was seen a handful of times. The gene calls are TRBV20-1 and TRBJ1-5; TRBD1 is a possible D gene (5 bases). Trimming took off 6 bases at V and 4 bases at J, with 10 bases between the two ends. This CDR3 has 12 amino acids. Germline assignment: CDR1 DFQATT and CDR2 SNEGSKA (reference sequence). The CDR3 region is CSAGHLNQPQHF. The CDR3 DNA sequence: TGCAGTGCAGGACACCTAAATCAGCCCCAGCATTTT.

The rearrangement joins TRBV20-1 to TRBJ2-6; 7 bases match TRBD1. The CDR3 has 16 residues. In germline, CDR1 is DFQATT, CDR2 SNEGSKA (reference sequence). Trimming at V came to 2 bases and at J to 2 bases, leaving 6 bases not matched to a gene. In nucleotides, the CDR3 is TGCAGTGCTAGACCGACAGGGAGCACTGGGGCCAACGTCCTGACTTTC. Its protein is CSARPTGSTGANVLTF.

This clonotype was seen a handful of times. V and J are TRBV6-6 and TRBJ1-2; D not certain. V lost 0 bases, J lost 8 bases, and 4 bases lay in between. The CDR3 runs to 11 residues. Germline CDR1 and CDR2: MNHNY and SVGAGI (reference sequence). CDR3 amino acids: CASSYSWGYTF. The CDR3 bases are TGTGCCAGCAGTTACTCCTGGGGCTACACCTTC.

In this sample, this clonotype turned up many times. The chain combines TRBV20-1 with TRBJ2-3; TRBD2 matches 7 bases. CDR3 size: 15 residues. The trim removed 8 bases at V and 2 bases at J, leaving 13 bases unmatched. Per germline, CDR1 DFQATT and CDR2 SNEGSKA (reference sequence). DNA of the CDR3: TGCAGTACCCTCCCTCCTAGCGGTTACACAGATACGCAGTATTTT. Amino acids: CSTLPPSGYTDTQYF.

The chain recombines TRBV29-1 with TRBJ2-7; D gene unclear. V was clipped by 5 bases and J by 3 bases, with 8 bases between them. This CDR3 contains 11 residues. CDR1 and CDR2 (germline): SQVTM, ANQGSEA. CDR3 residues: CSVIISYEQYF. The CDR3 DNA follows: TGCAGCGTTATAATCAGCTACGAGCAGTACTTC.

This clonotype was seen only a few times. This chain links TRBV18 with TRBJ2-3, with TRBD2 matching 8 bases. The germline gives CDR1 KGHSH, CDR2 LQKENI. This CDR3 comprises 14 residues. V shed 4 bases and J 4 bases; nucleotides not matched to a gene: 4. CDR3 protein: CASSLSGGPDTQYF. In DNA, the CDR3 is TGTGCCAGCTCACTCAGCGGGGGACCAGATACGCAGTATTTT.

This clonotype was counted a few times. The chain carries TRBV20-1 and TRBJ1-5; D is perhaps TRBD1 (5 bases). Trimming removed 6 bases at V and 4 bases at J, with 10 bases between. The CDR3 length is 12 residues. Per germline, CDR1 DFQATT and CDR2 SNEGSKA (reference sequence). CDR3 bases: TGCAGTGCCACGGACAATAATCAGCCCCAGCATTTT. It specifies CSATDNNQPQHF.

This clonotype showed up many times. The chain combines TRBV7-6 with TRBJ1-1; TRBD1 matches at 8 bases. The V gene end was trimmed by 5 bases and the J gene end by 5 bases; junction bases not matched to a gene: 7. The CDR3 covers 14 residues. Germline values: CDR1 SGHVS, CDR2 FNYEAQ. CDR3 amino acids: CASSQGQGWTEAFF. For the CDR3, the DNA is TGTGCCAGCAGCCAAGGACAGGGATGGACTGAAGCTTTCTTT.

The J gene is TRBJ2-1, the V gene TRBV6-6; D is unclear. The germline V and J ends were trimmed by 2 bases and 0 bases, with 11 bases remaining between them. Germline CDR1 and CDR2: MNHNY and SVGAGI (reference sequence). The CDR3 covers 16 residues. As DNA, the CDR3 is TGTGCCAGCAGTTACGTAACAGCCTCCTCCTACAATGAGCAGTTCTTC. Protein product: CASSYVTASSYNEQFF.

The genes are TRBV6-2 or TRBV6-3 and TRBJ2-5; weak D call: TRBD2 (6 bases). The length of the CDR3 is 13 residues. Looked up from germline, CDR1 is MNHEY and CDR2 is SVGEGT. V was clipped by 7 bases and J by 2 bases, with 11 bases between them. The CDR3 sequence: CASKPGVQETQYF. Written as DNA, the CDR3 is TGTGCCAGCAAGCCGGGAGTACAAGAGACCCAGTACTTC.

Ten or more counts support this clonotype. The CDR3 sequence: CASSLVGETGELFF. In DNA, the CDR3 is TGTGCCAGCAGCTTAGTCGGGGAAACCGGGGAGCTGTTTTTT. This rearrangement joins TRBV7-6 to TRBJ2-2, with D perhaps TRBD2 (5 bases). CDR1 is SGHVS and CDR2 is FNYEAQ in the germline V gene. Between the trimmed V and J ends, which lost 1 base and 5 bases, there was a span of 8 bases. This CDR3 has 14 residues.

The table lists this clonotype with a few counts. The chain employs TRBV25-1 and TRBJ1-2; D uncertain. This CDR3 has 13 residues. The germline gives CDR1 MGHDK, CDR2 SYGVNS. Trimming stripped 2 bases from V and 2 bases from J, with 6 bases between. The CDR3 protein is CASSETANYGYTF. CDR3 in DNA: TGTGCCAGCAGTGAAACAGCCAACTATGGCTACACCTTC.

This clonotype has ten or more counts. V is TRBV12-3 or TRBV12-4 and J is TRBJ1-1; possible D gene TRBD1, 5 bases. The CDR3 extends over 11 amino acids. Trimming removed 5 bases from V and 7 bases from J, with 8 bases in between. The CDR3 here is CASSRQYEAFF. In DNA form, the CDR3 reads TGTGCCAGCAGTAGACAGTATGAAGCTTTCTTT.